The source of this T cell receptor (beta chain) is a study of cytomegalovirus exposure and HLA in healthy donors. Findings and caveats of the study: Available immune exposure information was restricted to CMV serostatus only.

The primer mix had 60 Vbeta and 13 Jbeta primers. Per the study methods: An analysis performed later counted roughly 80 million unique TCR beta chains (around 9.9 million of them shared). TCRdb keeps only in-frame clones here, not all; method: immunoSEQ multiplex PCR. The DNA gave D and trimming, while V, J and clone size come from that table. In the table there are around 180,000 clones, roughly 80% of which are singletons. Germline lookup yields CDR1 LNHDA and CDR2 SQIVND (reference sequence). The J segment lost 3 bases and the V segment lost 3 bases, leaving 8 bases of the junction unmatched. The CDR3 loop spans 15 amino acids. On this clone itself: Its target is unknown.

At collection, donors were nominally healthy, but unrecorded immune exposures were probable. This chain links TRBV19 with TRBJ2-7, with 7 bases that match TRBD1. Sequencing was performed on PBMCs. The sequence derives from a male donor in good health and CMV-seronegative. Written as DNA, the CDR3 is TGTGCCAGTAGTATTTCCGGGACAGATTTCTACGAGCAGTACTTC. Translating gives CASSISGTDFYEQYF. Full variable domain (outside the CDR3, taken from reference TRBV19 and TRBJ2-7): DGGITQSPKYLFRKEGQNVTLSCEQNLNHDAMYWYRQDPGQGLRLIYYSQIVNDFQKGDIAEGYSVSREKKESFPLTVTSAQKNPTAFYLCASSISGTDFYEQYFGPGTRLTVT.